This entry lists 28 T cell receptor beta chains sequenced from one sample in a study of T-cell memory formation after mild COVID-19 (dated by TCRdb to the early 2020s). Receptors were amplified or captured by 5' RACE. TCRdb lists the instrument as Illumina NovaSeq 6000. TCRdb trimmed the raw reads at Q25, called clones with MiXCR and kept productive beta chains. Each entry merges the rows of one CDR3 protein and shows their most common DNA and genes. The sample contains 340,000 or so distinct CDR3 sequences, over 10% of them found a single time. 20% to 25% of the sample belongs to the ten largest clones. The sequencing input was PBMCs or a T cell subset sorted from them (not recorded which). The receptors shown here come from a man aged 18-30 years who had mild COVID-19 (a few samples of this study predate the infection). The sample titles of this study are shuffled in the database, so cell type and time point are left out; the donor was told from shared clones.

This clonotype was counted between two and nine times. V usage is TRBV24-1 and J usage is TRBJ1-2; D is unresolved. Germline V CDR1 and CDR2: KGHDR, SFDVKD. Trimming cost V 1 base and J 1 base, with 6 bases left between them. The CDR3 consists of 14 residues. The CDR3 nucleotides read TGTGCCACCAGTGATTTCCAGGATAACTATGGCTACACCTTC. Translation: CATSDFQDNYGYTF.

The count of this clonotype is one. The chain couples TRBV24-1 to TRBJ2-3; 12 bases match TRBD2. Per germline, CDR1 KGHDR and CDR2 SFDVKD. The J segment lost 4 bases and the V segment lost 0 bases, leaving 7 bases of the junction unmatched. The length of the CDR3 is 18 residues. CDR3 protein: CATSDLRLAGGPPDTQYF. The CDR3 coding sequence is TGTGCCACCAGTGATTTGAGGCTAGCGGGGGGGCCCCCAGATACGCAGTATTTT.

This clonotype has more than one count but fewer than ten. The chain uses TRBV5-6 and TRBJ2-7, with 11 bases matching TRBD1. V shed 2 bases and J 5 bases; nucleotides not matched to a gene: 6. The CDR3 totals 15 residues. CDR1 is SGHDT and CDR2 is YYEEEE in the germline V gene. CDR3 bases: TGTGCCAGCAGCTTCGGGACAGGGGGGGGCGACGAGCAGTACTTC. Translating gives CASSFGTGGGDEQYF.

DNA of the CDR3: TGTGCCAGCACCCCGACAGGGAGTCGTGGCTACACCTTC. This translates into CASTPTGSRGYTF. V is TRBV6-2 or TRBV6-3 and J is TRBJ1-2, with 7 bases lining up with TRBD1. This CDR3 has 13 residues. Germline V gene lookup returns CDR1 MNHEY and CDR2 SVGEGT. Trimming at V came to 7 bases and at J to 7 bases, leaving 9 bases not matched to a gene.

In its sample, this clonotype was seen many times. This sequence joins TRBV24-1 and TRBJ2-1, with 10 bases that match TRBD2. Germline CDR1 and CDR2: KGHDR and SFDVKD. V shed 4 bases, J shed 14 bases, and the junction held 4 bases outside the gene matches. The CDR3 is 12 residues long. The CDR3 DNA is TGTGCCACCAGTGACCCCGGGACTAGCGAGTTCTTC. This sequence encodes CATSDPGTSEFF.

The sample holds a few counts of this clonotype. The chain employs TRBV28 and TRBJ1-5; D may be TRBD1 (5 bases). The CDR3 loop spans 13 amino acids. Germline loops: CDR1 MDHEN, CDR2 SYDVKM. Trimming removed 10 bases at V and 7 bases at J, with 17 bases between. CDR3 region: CATRGPWSQPQHF. CDR3 in DNA: TGTGCCACCCGGGGCCCCTGGTCGCAGCCCCAGCATTTT. The full variable domain, its missing parts supplied by reference TRBV28 and TRBJ1-5, is DVKVTQSSRYLVKRTGEKVFLECVQDMDHENMFWYRQDPGLGLRLIYFSYDVKMKEKGDIPEGYSVSREKKERFSLILESASTNQTSMYLCATRGPWSQPQHFGDGTRLSIL.

This chain joins TRBV12-3 or TRBV12-4 and TRBJ2-2; the D is unclear. CDR3 length: 11 residues. V was pared by 0 bases and J by 10 bases, with 3 bases between. The CDR3 spells CASSLAEELFF. The CDR3 nucleotides read TGTGCCAGCAGTTTAGCCGAGGAGCTGTTTTTT.

The genes are TRBV24-1 and TRBJ1-3; 10 positions agree with TRBD1. The CDR3 runs to 14 residues. V dropped 2 bases and J dropped 8; count of bases not matched to a gene: 2. Looked up from germline, CDR1 is KGHDR and CDR2 is SFDVKD. CDR3 amino acids: CATSDSGTGDTIYF. The CDR3, as DNA: TGTGCCACCAGTGATTCTGGGACAGGGGACACCATATATTTT.

The gene calls are TRBV7-8 and TRBJ1-2; D remains ambiguous. V was cut by 3 bases and J by 2 bases, with 16 bases left in between. The CDR3 spans 16 residues. The germline gives CDR1 SGHVS, CDR2 FQNEAQ. CDR3 nucleotide sequence: TGTGCCAGCAGCTTGGGAGCCCTCTTTATCAACTATGGCTACACCTTC. This sequence encodes CASSLGALFINYGYTF.

This clonotype was detected ten times or more. The V call is TRBV7-9, the J call TRBJ2-7, with TRBD1 matching over 9 bases. The CDR3 totals 16 residues. The germline CDR1 and CDR2 sequences are SEHNR and FQNEAQ (reference sequence). With 6 bases clipped from V and 3 bases from J, the junction kept 12 bases outside the gene matches. CDR3 DNA: TGTGCCAGCAGTCCCACCGCCGGGACAGGGCGCTACGAGCAGTACTTC. It is translated as CASSPTAGTGRYEQYF.

The chain combines TRBV27 with TRBJ2-3; 9 bases are a match to TRBD1. With V trimmed by 6 bases and J by 1 base, 26 bases remained unmatched. In germline, CDR1 is MNHEY, CDR2 SMNVEV (reference sequence). This CDR3 has 22 residues. CDR3 sequence: CASSAKFSRTGGLALRTDTQYF. The CDR3 nucleotides are TGTGCCAGCAGCGCGAAGTTTTCCCGAACAGGGGGCTTAGCATTACGCACAGATACGCAGTATTTT.

This clonotype was picked up a small number of times. The chain recombines TRBV2 with TRBJ1-1; tentatively, D is TRBD1 (6 bases). Germline V gene data show CDR1 as SNHLY and CDR2 as FYNNEI. CDR3 length equals 12 residues. Trimming left V 6 bases short and J 7 bases short, with 12 bases between. The CDR3 region is CASRRTAIEAFF. The DNA of the CDR3 is TGTGCCAGCAGACGGACAGCAATTGAAGCTTTCTTT.

The chain employs TRBV3-1 and TRBJ2-2; the match to TRBD1 covers 10 bases. CDR3 size: 16 residues. Trimming at V came to 3 bases and at J to 7 bases, leaving 8 bases not matched to a gene. Germline V gives CDR1 LGHDT, CDR2 YNNKEL (reference sequence). This CDR3 reads CASSHRDRGVIGELFF. CDR3 coding DNA: TGTGCCAGCAGCCATAGGGACAGGGGTGTCATCGGGGAGCTGTTTTTT. Filled out from reference TRBV3-1 and TRBJ2-2, the complete variable domain reads DTAVSQTPKYLVTQMGNDKSIKCEQNLGHDTMYWYKQDSKKFLKIMFSYNNKELIINETVPNRFSPKSPDKAHLNLHINSLELGDSAVYFCASSHRDRGVIGELFFGEGSRLTVL.

This clonotype has only a few counts. The chain couples TRBV6-5 to TRBJ2-7; D uncertain. The CDR3 sequence is 14 residues long. V lost 6 bases and J lost 0, with 12 bases in between. Germline V lookup: CDR1 MNHEY, CDR2 SVGAGI. The CDR3 loop is CASSPVLRSYEQYF. For the CDR3, the DNA is TGTGCCAGCAGCCCCGTCCTACGCTCCTACGAGCAGTACTTC.

V is TRBV29-1 and J is TRBJ2-1; 8 bases are shared with TRBD2. This CDR3 contains 15 residues. The germline V gene has CDR1 SQVTM and CDR2 ANQGSEA. J gave up 2 bases and V 4 bases, and 7 bases lay outside the gene matches. The CDR3 spells CSVVGGGLTYNEQFF. The DNA of the CDR3 is TGCAGCGTTGTCGGCGGGGGGTTAACCTACAATGAGCAGTTCTTC.

This clonotype was seen ten or more times. This sequence joins TRBV4-3 and TRBJ2-1; D possibly corresponds to TRBD1 (6 bases). V was trimmed by 0 bases and J by 9 bases, leaving 12 bases between them. The germline V gene encodes CDR1 LGHNA and CDR2 YSLEER. This CDR3 is built from 14 residues. The CDR3 nucleotides are TGCGCCAGCAGCCAAGAGGGGGCTGATTCTGAGCAGTTCTTC. Translation gives CASSQEGADSEQFF.

This clonotype was detected a few times. J is TRBJ2-7 and V is TRBV15, with unresolved D. This CDR3 comprises 14 residues. Per the germline V gene, CDR1 is LNHNV and CDR2 is YYDKDF (reference sequence). Between the trimmed V and J ends, which lost 0 bases and 7 bases, there was a span of 13 bases. DNA of the CDR3: TGTGCCACCAGCAGAGATCATGGGGTGAGGGAGCAGTACGTC. It is translated as CATSRDHGVREQYV.

This clonotype appeared a few times. This chain links TRBV7-6 with TRBJ2-7, with 7 bases matching TRBD1. This CDR3 contains 15 residues. Unmatched junction bases numbered 7, after V lost 5 bases and J lost 0 bases. Per germline, CDR1 SGHVS and CDR2 FNYEAQ. The CDR3 DNA is TGTGCCAGCAGCCTACTCAGGGACAGCTCCTACGAGCAGTACTTC. This codes for CASSLLRDSSYEQYF.

V gene TRBV5-1 combines with J gene TRBJ2-7, with D tentatively TRBD1 (6 bases). This CDR3 contains 13 residues. The V and J ends lost 5 bases and 2 bases respectively, with 11 bases between them. Per the germline V gene, CDR1 is SGHRS and CDR2 is YFSETQ. DNA for the CDR3: TGCGCCAGCAGGACGGACAGTGCCTACGAGCAGTACTTC. As protein: CASRTDSAYEQYF.

At least ten counts were recorded for this clonotype. The V call is TRBV18, the J call TRBJ2-7; no clear D gene. The CDR3 runs 13 residues. Germline lookup yields CDR1 KGHSH and CDR2 LQKENI. Trimming left V 3 bases short and J 0 bases short, with 6 bases between. This chain's CDR3 is CASSPRGSYEQYV. The CDR3 nucleotides read TGTGCCAGCTCACCTCGAGGCTCCTACGAGCAGTACGTC.

The chain links TRBV18 to TRBJ2-1; D remains ambiguous. Per the germline V gene, CDR1 is KGHSH and CDR2 is LQKENI. This CDR3 contains 13 residues. The V gene lost 3 bases and the J gene lost 6 bases, with 9 bases spanning the gap. This chain's CDR3 is CASSPGNGNEQFF. The DNA for the CDR3 is TGTGCCAGCTCACCCGGAAACGGCAATGAGCAGTTCTTC.

This clonotype showed up many times. The genes are TRBV7-2 and TRBJ2-1; 8 nucleotides agree with TRBD1. The trim removed 6 bases at V and 2 bases at J, leaving 6 bases unmatched. CDR1 and CDR2 from the germline V gene are SGHTA and FQGNSA. CDR3 length: 15 residues. The CDR3 bases are TGTGCCAGCAGGCGTGACAGGGGAGCCTACAATGAGCAGTTCTTC. Its translation is CASRRDRGAYNEQFF.

The V gene is TRBV7-2, the J gene TRBJ1-4, with D possibly matching TRBD1 (5 bases). This CDR3 is built from 14 residues. Trimming removed 5 bases at V and 6 bases at J, with 13 bases between. Germline lookup yields CDR1 SGHTA and CDR2 FQGNSA. The CDR3 DNA reads TGTGCCAGCAGCCATAGGACATCCGATGAAAAACTGTTTTTT. Translation: CASSHRTSDEKLFF. Full variable domain (remainder filled in from reference TRBV7-2 and TRBJ1-4): GAGVSQSPSNKVTEKGKDVELRCDPISGHTALYWYRQSLGQGLEFLIYFQGNSAPDKSGLPSDRFSAERTGGSVSTLTIQRTQQEDSAVYLCASSHRTSDEKLFFGSGTQLSVL.

This chain connects TRBV4-3 to TRBJ2-5; D assignment may be TRBD1 or TRBD2 (5 bases each). V was shortened by 0 bases and J by 7 bases, with 30 bases between the two germline ends. Germline CDR1 reads LGHNA; CDR2 reads YSLEER. CDR3 size: 20 residues. CDR3 sequence: CASSQDPPLGDAALLGTQYF. The CDR3 nucleotides read TGCGCCAGCAGCCAAGATCCACCGCTGGGGGACGCAGCCCTCTTAGGGACCCAGTACTTC.

Only one count was recorded for this clonotype. This chain connects TRBV7-8 to TRBJ1-6, with D uncertain. V lost 5 bases and J lost 10, with 15 bases in between. The CDR3 has 14 residues. In germline, CDR1 is SGHVS, CDR2 FQNEAQ. DNA for the CDR3: TGTGCCAGCAGCCCTAGGCGGGAAGGATCACCCCTCCACTTT. It codes for CASSPRREGSPLHF.

This clonotype was counted between two and nine times. V gene TRBV5-1 combines with J gene TRBJ2-3, with D perhaps TRBD1 (6 bases). The CDR3 has 14 residues. The ends were cut back, 6 bases at V and 2 bases at J, with 13 bases in the middle. Germline CDR1 is SGHRS and CDR2 is YFSETQ. DNA for the CDR3: TGCGCCAGCAATCAGGGGATGAACACAGATACGCAGTATTTT. Translating gives CASNQGMNTDTQYF.

The J gene is TRBJ2-5, the V gene TRBV7-9; D not certain. The V end was cut by 4 bases, the J end by 0 bases, with 9 bases between. This CDR3 comprises 14 residues. Germline V gene data show CDR1 as SEHNR and CDR2 as FQNEAQ (reference sequence). The CDR3 DNA sequence: TGTGCCAGCAGCTACGACCCGTACCAAGAGACCCAGTACTTC. Its protein product is CASSYDPYQETQYF.

V usage is TRBV20-1 and J usage is TRBJ1-6; 10 positions agree with TRBD1. Germline V gene sequence: CDR1 DFQATT, CDR2 SNEGSKA (reference sequence). J lost 5 bases, V lost 6 bases, and 4 bases had no gene match. The CDR3 has 14 amino acids. In nucleotides, the CDR3 is TGCAGTGCCAGTGGACAGGGGGATAATTCACCCCTCCACTTT. Translated: CSASGQGDNSPLHF.